Below are 27 T cell receptor beta chains sequenced from a single sample in a study of T cells in Graves' hyperthyroidism and ophthalmopathy. Amplification targeted TCR beta CDR3 regions from RNA transcripts. A set of HTBI primers served as the primers for a first-round RT-PCR of the TCR CDR3. From the multiplex PCR reads, TCRdb called clonotypes with MiXCR, one entry per CDR3 protein. The sample includes 500,000 to 600,000 distinct CDR3 sequences, 46% of them seen just once. The sample was peripheral blood or thyroid tissue (not recorded which). These receptor sequences come from a young woman with Graves' hyperthyroidism.

At least ten counts were recorded for this clonotype. This chain joins TRBV3-1 and TRBJ2-7, with 15 bases lining up with TRBD2. V was clipped by 0 bases and J by 5 bases; unmatched bases: 5. Germline V gene sequence: CDR1 LGHDT, CDR2 YNNKEL (reference sequence). CDR3 size: 17 residues. The CDR3 bases are TGTGCCAGCAGCCAAGAGGGATGGACTAGCGGGAGGGACGAGCAGTACTTC. Its protein product is CASSQEGWTSGRDEQYF.

The sample holds a few counts of this clonotype. The J gene is TRBJ2-3, the V gene TRBV6-4, with D hard to call. V was shortened by 5 bases and J by 0 bases, with 9 bases between the two germline ends. This CDR3 region has 14 residues. Germline CDR1 MRHNA, CDR2 SNTAGT. As DNA, the CDR3 is TGTGCCAGCAGTTTGGACGGTAGCACAGATACGCAGTATTTT. Protein: CASSLDGSTDTQYF.

V is TRBV2 and J is TRBJ2-7, with a possible D match to TRBD2 (5 bases). This CDR3 comprises 15 residues. Germline V gene data show CDR1 as SNHLY and CDR2 as FYNNEI. The V gene lost 6 bases and the J gene lost 0 bases, with 15 bases spanning the gap. The CDR3 DNA sequence: TGTGCCAGCAGCTCGATGACGGGAAGCTCCTACGAGCAGTACTTC. Translated, it gives CASSSMTGSSYEQYF. Filled out from reference TRBV2 and TRBJ2-7, the complete variable domain reads EPEVTQTPSHQVTQMGQEVILRCVPISNHLYFYWYRQILGQKVEFLVSFYNNEISEKSEIFDDQFSVERPDGSNFTLKIRSTKLEDSAMYFCASSSMTGSSYEQYFGPGTRLTVT.

The CDR3 DNA reads as TGTGCCAGCAGTTTAAAGGGGTTAGCGGGACAAGAGACCCAGTACTTC. Translation: CASSLKGLAGQETQYF. The J gene is TRBJ2-5, the V gene TRBV6-5, with 8 bases aligning to TRBD2. The CDR3 is 16 amino acids. Trimming removed 4 bases from V and 2 bases from J; junction bases left unmatched: 9. CDR1 is MNHEY, CDR2 SVGAGI, per germline.

This rearrangement joins TRBV2 to TRBJ1-2, with D unresolved. The CDR3 extends over 14 amino acids. V was pared by 8 bases and J by 5 bases, with 18 bases between. Germline assignment: CDR1 SNHLY and CDR2 FYNNEI. CDR3 in amino acids: CASLVQSAKYGYTF. For the CDR3, the DNA is TGTGCCAGCTTGGTTCAGTCAGCAAAGTATGGCTACACCTTC.

This sequence joins TRBV9 and TRBJ2-7; possibly TRBD1 or TRBD2 for D (5 bases each). The germline V gene has CDR1 SGDLS and CDR2 YYNGEE. Trimming removed 0 bases from V and 5 bases from J, with 30 bases in between. The CDR3 has 20 residues. The CDR3 here is CASSVVAGPAEHRGFNEQYF. The CDR3 bases are TGTGCCAGCAGCGTAGTCGCAGGGCCGGCTGAACACCGGGGATTCAACGAGCAGTACTTC.

This clonotype was seen at least ten times. The chain links TRBV11-2 to TRBJ2-7; 9 bases map to TRBD1. This CDR3 region has 12 residues. The germline V gene encodes CDR1 SGHAT and CDR2 FQNNGV. V shed 5 bases, J shed 8 bases, and the junction held 4 bases outside the gene matches. CDR3 region: CASSTHRGQQYF. In DNA form, the CDR3 reads TGTGCCAGCAGCACCCACAGGGGGCAGCAGTACTTC.

This clonotype was recorded at least ten times. This chain joins TRBV7-2 and TRBJ1-1; the D gene is possibly TRBD1 (5 bases). The CDR3 extends over 14 amino acids. The germline V and J ends were trimmed by 2 bases and 4 bases, with 11 bases remaining between them. Germline V gives CDR1 SGHTA, CDR2 FQGNSA. CDR3 protein: CASSLSIRGTEAFF. The CDR3 region has the DNA TGTGCCAGCAGCTTAAGTATAAGGGGCACTGAAGCTTTCTTT.

A word on this clonotype: A read error may be the cause here, since a much bigger clone is one base away. This rearrangement joins TRBV15 to TRBJ1-3; the D is unclear. Germline-derived CDR1 and CDR2 are LNHNV and YYDKDF (reference sequence). This CDR3 has 17 amino acids. The CDR3 sequence is CATSRDWELTTGDTIYF. The CDR3 region has the DNA TGTGCCACCAGCAGAGATTGGGAGTTAACCACTGGAGACACCATATATTTT.

The gene calls are TRBV6-5 and TRBJ1-1; maybe TRBD1 (6 bases). Between the trimmed V and J ends, which lost 0 bases and 4 bases, there was a span of 15 bases. This CDR3 is built from 16 residues. Germline V gene data show CDR1 as MNHEY and CDR2 as SVGAGI. The CDR3 protein is CASSYSQLEGGTEAFF. For the CDR3, the DNA is TGTGCCAGCAGTTACTCGCAGCTGGAGGGGGGCACTGAAGCTTTCTTT.

This clonotype was detected ten times or more. This rearrangement joins TRBV7-6 to TRBJ2-7; 11 nucleotides agree with TRBD2. Germline CDR1 SGHVS, CDR2 FNYEAQ. V shed 5 bases, J shed 3 bases, and the junction held 12 bases outside the gene matches. The CDR3 has 17 residues. Here the CDR3 reads CASSPPAALAGGYEQYF. CDR3 coding DNA: TGTGCCAGCAGCCCCCCGGCCGCCCTAGCGGGAGGCTACGAGCAGTACTTC.

This clonotype has only one observation. The rearrangement uses TRBV19 and TRBJ2-5; D assignment may be TRBD1 or TRBD2 (5 bases each). The CDR3 totals 15 residues. The V gene lost 2 bases and the J gene lost 2 bases, with 12 bases spanning the gap. From germline, CDR1 is LNHDA and CDR2 SQIVND (reference sequence). Here the CDR3 reads CASSIYTGLQETQYF. In nucleotides, the CDR3 is TGTGCCAGTAGTATATACACGGGGCTACAAGAGACCCAGTACTTC.

DNA for the CDR3: TGTGCCAGCAGCCAAGGTGAGACAGGGGCGGGGTATGGCTACACCTTC. Amino acid sequence: CASSQGETGAGYGYTF. This chain joins TRBV7-2 and TRBJ1-2; 8 positions agree with TRBD1. V dropped 5 bases and J dropped 5; count of bases not matched to a gene: 13. CDR3 length: 16 amino acids. In germline, CDR1 is SGHTA, CDR2 FQGNSA.

This clonotype was observed many times. The V gene is TRBV20-1, the J gene TRBJ2-5, with a weak D call TRBD2 (7 bases). Germline CDR1 reads DFQATT; CDR2 reads SNEGSKA (reference sequence). V was cut by 6 bases and J by 14 bases, with 16 bases left in between. This CDR3 is 10 amino acids long. CDR3 sequence reads: CSADRGGHYF. In DNA form, the CDR3 reads TGCAGTGCGGATAGGGGGGGTCATTACTTC.

The V gene is TRBV19, the J gene TRBJ1-6; no firm D call. Trimming cost V 9 bases and J 6 bases, with 15 bases left between them. From germline, CDR1 is LNHDA and CDR2 SQIVND (reference sequence). This CDR3 spans 14 amino acids. CDR3 residues: CASTDWVGNSPLHF. Written as DNA, the CDR3 is TGTGCCAGCACGGACTGGGTGGGTAATTCACCCCTCCACTTT.

Remarks on this clonotype: One junction end does not reproduce the germline sequence, and a read error may be involved. The CDR3 coding sequence is TGCAGCGTCCGGGATAGCGGTAGCTCCTACGAGCAGTACTTC. It codes for CSVRDSGSSYEQYF. The rearrangement joins TRBV7-3 to TRBJ2-7; TRBD2 might be the D (6 bases). The CDR3 has 14 residues. Germline-derived CDR1 and CDR2 are SGHTA and FQGTGA.

This clonotype was observed at least ten times. The V gene is TRBV7-6, the J gene TRBJ2-6, with 9 bases matching TRBD2. The CDR3 has 18 residues. Trimming at V came to 1 base and at J to 0 bases, leaving 4 bases not matched to a gene. Looked up from germline, CDR1 is SGHVS and CDR2 is FNYEAQ. The chain's CDR3 is CASSLDPAGGSGANVLTF. The CDR3 DNA follows: TGTGCCAGCAGCTTAGATCCAGCGGGGGGCTCTGGGGCCAACGTCCTGACTTTC. Using reference TRBV7-6 and TRBJ2-6 for the parts outside the CDR3, the full variable domain is GAGVSQSPRYKVTKRGQDVALRCDPISGHVSLYWYRQALGQGPEFLTYFNYEAQQDKSGLPNDRFSAERPEGSISTLTIQRTEQRDSAMYRCASSLDPAGGSGANVLTFGAGSRLTVL.

V gene TRBV10-3 combines with J gene TRBJ2-7; possibly TRBD2 for D (5 bases). This CDR3 has 16 amino acids. V was cut by 0 bases and J by 2 bases, with 14 bases left in between. CDR1 and CDR2 from the germline V gene are ENHRY and SYGVKD. CDR3 sequence reads: CAISESHSGETYEQYF. The CDR3 DNA reads as TGTGCCATCAGTGAGTCACACTCTGGGGAGACCTACGAGCAGTACTTC.

The chain employs TRBV3-1 and TRBJ2-7; D is perhaps TRBD2 (5 bases). Trimming pared 2 bases from V and 3 bases from J, leaving 14 bases between. Germline V CDR1 and CDR2: LGHDT, YNNKEL (reference sequence). The CDR3 has 15 residues. CDR3 sequence: CASSQLTVSGYEQYF. The CDR3 region has the DNA TGTGCCAGCAGCCAACTGACCGTGAGCGGCTACGAGCAGTACTTC.

The chain uses TRBV18 and TRBJ2-7; D gene ambiguous. Germline CDR1 reads KGHSH; CDR2 reads LQKENI. Trimming took off 2 bases at V and 4 bases at J, with 15 bases between the two ends. The CDR3 has 15 residues. CDR3 protein: CASSPESLSIYEQYF. For the CDR3, the DNA is TGTGCCAGCTCACCAGAGAGCTTAAGTATTTACGAGCAGTACTTC. Looking up the rest from reference TRBV18 and TRBJ2-7 gives the full variable domain: NAGVMQNPRHLVRRRGQEARLRCSPMKGHSHVYWYRQLPEEGLKFMVYLQKENIIDESGMPKERFSAEFPKEGPSILRIQQVVRGDSAAYFCASSPESLSIYEQYFGPGTRLTVT.

A note on this clonotype: Given a much more abundant clone one base away, this may be a read error. The genes are TRBV6-6 and TRBJ1-4; D ambiguous. The CDR3 has 12 residues. From germline, CDR1 is MNHNY and CDR2 SVGAGI (reference sequence). CDR3 DNA: TGTGCCAGTTCGGGTGGTAATGGAAAACTGTTTTTT. Its protein is CASSGGNGKLFF.

This clonotype was found many times. The chain couples TRBV6-1 to TRBJ1-6, with D tentatively TRBD1 (5 bases). Trimming took off 4 bases at V and 3 bases at J, with 13 bases between the two ends. Germline V gene sequence: CDR1 MNHNS, CDR2 SASEGT. The CDR3 contains 16 residues. The CDR3 nucleotides are TGTGCCAGCAGTGGCTGGGGGGGTAGCTATAATTCACCCCTCCACTTT. As protein: CASSGWGGSYNSPLHF.

In this sample, this clonotype turned up many times. The rearrangement uses TRBV20-1 and TRBJ2-7, with 13 bases lining up with TRBD2. The CDR3 covers 15 residues. Losses at the gene ends were 2 bases for V and 3 bases for J; bases not matched to a gene: 4. CDR1 is DFQATT, CDR2 SNEGSKA, per germline (reference sequence). CDR3 sequence: CSARPRTSGSYEQYF. The CDR3 DNA sequence: TGCAGTGCTAGACCCAGGACTAGCGGGAGCTACGAGCAGTACTTC.

This clonotype appeared many times. The rearrangement links TRBV29-1 to TRBJ1-1; unclear D gene. The length of the CDR3 is 12 residues. Trimming took 6 bases from V and 7 from J, leaving 15 bases between them. Germline CDR1 SQVTM, CDR2 ANQGSEA. In DNA form, the CDR3 reads TGCAGCGTCCACGGACGCCACTTTGAAGCTTTCTTT. Translation: CSVHGRHFEAFF.

The rearrangement uses TRBV5-1 and TRBJ2-7; 10 positions match TRBD1. CDR3 length equals 14 residues. V was clipped by 7 bases and J by 0 bases; unmatched bases: 4. Per the germline V gene, CDR1 is SGHRS and CDR2 is YFSETQ. The CDR3 DNA is TGCGCCAGCGGCGGGACAGGGGCCTCCTACGAGCAGTACTTC. It is translated as CASGGTGASYEQYF.

This clonotype was counted ten times or more. The chain's CDR3 is CASSETNTGELFF. CDR3 bases: TGTGCCAGCAGTGAGACAAACACCGGGGAGCTGTTTTTT. J is TRBJ2-2 and V is TRBV6-4; D is ambiguous. This CDR3 region has 13 residues. The germline V gene encodes CDR1 MRHNA and CDR2 SNTAGT. V was trimmed by 3 bases and J by 2 bases, leaving 4 bases between them.

Turning to this clonotype: This may be a read error, as it is one base from a much larger clone. The CDR3 DNA sequence: TGCAGCGTCGAACCGGGACAGGGGGATGAAAGACTGTTTTTT. Its protein is CSVEPGQGDERLFF. The gene calls are TRBV29-1 and TRBJ1-4, with 11 bases matching TRBD1. There are 14 residues in the CDR3. Per the germline V gene, CDR1 is SQVTM and CDR2 is ANQGSEA.